Below, 9 T cell receptor beta chains from the same sample are listed, as sequenced in a study of T cell repertoires in cytomegalovirus infection. From the reads, TCRdb called clonotypes with MiXCR, one entry per CDR3 protein. The table includes some 940,000 distinct CDR3 sequences, roughly 30% detected once. No antigens are known for them. The starting material was cultured CD8+ T cells from PBMCs, obtained from culture after CMV antigen stimulation. These receptors originate from a human donor in good health (CMV status not recorded). Some clones in this sample may be carry-over from other donors' samples.

The V gene is TRBV4-1, the J gene TRBJ1-2; D is undetermined. V shed 4 bases and J shed 3 bases, with 9 bases lying between them. The germline gives CDR1 MGHRA, CDR2 YSYEKL. The length of the CDR3 is 13 residues. The CDR3 loop reads CASSPGSDYGYTF. As DNA, the CDR3 is TGCGCCAGCAGCCCCGGGAGCGACTATGGCTACACCTTC.

The chain recombines TRBV7-9 with TRBJ2-2; 12 bases agree with TRBD1. Trimming took 4 bases from V and 5 from J; bases not matched to a gene: 5. Germline V CDR1 and CDR2: SEHNR, FQNEAQ (reference sequence). The CDR3 totals 16 residues. CDR3 bases: TGTGCCAGCAGCTCCGGGACAGGGGGCCTGACCGGGGAGCTGTTTTTT. It yields the protein CASSSGTGGLTGELFF.

As regards this clonotype: A much larger clone differs from this one at a single base, so this may be a read error. CDR3 in amino acids: CASSWALGSPPGQKEKLFF. In nucleotides, the CDR3 is TGTGCCAGCAGCTGGGCCCTAGGGTCCCCTCCAGGGCAGAAAGAAAAACTGTTTTTT. The chain has TRBV7-8 and TRBJ1-4, with a weak D call TRBD1 (5 bases). This CDR3 has 19 residues. V was pared by 4 bases and J by 8 bases, with 29 bases between. Per germline, CDR1 SGHVS and CDR2 FQNEAQ.

This sequence joins TRBV24-1 and TRBJ1-1; D remains ambiguous. Between the trimmed V and J ends, which lost 1 base and 0 bases, there was a span of 11 bases. From germline, CDR1 is KGHDR and CDR2 SFDVKD. This CDR3 spans 16 amino acids. This CDR3 reads CATSDLSGPVNTEAFF. Here the CDR3 DNA reads TGTGCCACCAGTGATTTAAGCGGGCCGGTGAACACTGAAGCTTTCTTT.

The chain links TRBV27 to TRBJ2-7; 7 bases agree with TRBD2. Germline V lookup: CDR1 MNHEY, CDR2 SMNVEV (reference sequence). The trim removed 0 bases at V and 2 bases at J, leaving 10 bases unmatched. This CDR3 contains 17 residues. Written as DNA, the CDR3 is TGTGCCAGCAGTTTATCGATAGGGGATCGGGAGGCCTACGAGCAGTACTTC. Translating gives CASSLSIGDREAYEQYF.

This sequence joins TRBV25-1 and TRBJ2-2; TRBD1 aligns across 7 bases. The germline V gene encodes CDR1 MGHDK and CDR2 SYGVNS. J lost 6 bases, V lost 3 bases, and 7 bases had no gene match. The CDR3 runs to 15 residues. The CDR3 nucleotides are TGTGCCAGCAGTGAGGGGACAGCCAGCGCCGGGGAGCTGTTTTTT. It translates to CASSEGTASAGELFF.

A few counts support this clonotype. The rearrangement links TRBV12-3 or TRBV12-4 to TRBJ2-7; 7 bases are a match to TRBD2. The CDR3 covers 13 residues. V was pared by 5 bases and J by 3 bases, with 4 bases of the junction left unmatched. The CDR3 protein is CASSETSIYEQYF. The CDR3 DNA reads as TGTGCCAGCAGTGAGACTAGCATCTACGAGCAGTACTTC.

The chain carries TRBV10-2 and TRBJ2-2; TRBD1 matches at 8 bases. This CDR3 is built from 17 residues. The trim removed 7 bases at V and 2 bases at J, leaving 12 bases unmatched. Germline-derived CDR1 and CDR2 are WSHSY and SAAADI. CDR3 in amino acids: CASIWGAGQGNTGELFF. For the CDR3, the DNA is TGCGCCAGCATTTGGGGGGCCGGACAGGGCAACACCGGGGAGCTGTTTTTT.

This clonotype has a handful of counts. The gene calls are TRBV5-6 and TRBJ2-5; a possible D gene is TRBD1 (5 bases). The CDR3 has 15 amino acids. The V end was cut by 4 bases, the J end by 0 bases, with 13 bases between. Germline CDR1 is SGHDT and CDR2 is YYEEEE. CDR3 DNA: TGTGCCAGCAGCGGACCGACAGAGTACCAAGAGACCCAGTACTTC. Protein product: CASSGPTEYQETQYF.